This is a list of T cell receptor beta chains from one sample in a study of T cell changes during pregnancy in multiple sclerosis. Generated by immunoSEQ multiplex PCR, the TCRdb table keeps only in-frame clones and is missing some. The data hold fewer than 140,000 clones, with roughly nine tenths observed a single time. Sequenced here: peripheral blood, sampled before pregnancy. These receptors came from a female donor with multiple sclerosis, enrolled in a pregnancy study. Each CDR3 is given with its conserved first and last residue. The D gene is left open where the match is weak. Clone size is not always given. Where it is, it says once, few, many or a class for expanded clones.

.	TRBV29-1	TRBD1	TRBJ2-3	CSGNRGPDTQYF	TGCAGCGGAAACAGGGGGCCAGATACGCAGTATTTT
.	TRBV5-1	TRBD1	TRBJ1-1	CASSLGTGGNTEAFF	TGCGCCAGCAGCTTGGGGACAGGGGGAAACACTGAAGCTTTCTTT
.	TRBV1	.	TRBJ2-3	CTSSQVFNRAGRRDTQYF	TGCACCAGCAGCCAAGTATTCAATCGAGCGGGAAGGAGAGATACGCAGTATTTT
.	TRBV5-1	.	TRBJ1-1	CASSLGVVDTEAFF	TGCGCCAGCAGCTTAGGGGTAGTCGACACTGAAGCTTTCTTT
few	TRBV29-1	.	TRBJ1-1	CSVGLGEGAFF	TGCAGCGTTGGATTAGGGGAAGGAGCTTTCTTT
.	TRBV11-2	.	TRBJ2-5	CASSLTGLETQYF	TGTGCCAGCAGCTTAACAGGGTTGGAGACCCAGTACTTC
.	TRBV6-4	.	TRBJ1-6	CASSGPPAGRNSPLHF	TGTGCCAGCAGTGGGCCCCCGGCAGGTCGAAATTCACCCCTCCACTTT
.	TRBV5-8	.	TRBJ2-3	CASSFSNPSGAFSSDTQYF	TGTGCCAGCAGCTTCTCCAATCCCTCAGGGGCCTTTAGCTCAGATACGCAGTATTTT
.	TRBV4-1	TRBD2	TRBJ2-3	CASSRDSGRDDTQYF	TGCGCCAGCAGCCGGGATAGCGGGAGGGATGATACGCAGTATTTT
.	TRBV18	.	TRBJ1-1	CASSPPADEAFF	TGTGCCAGCTCACCACCAGCGGATGAAGCTTTCTTT
.	TRBV6-1	.	TRBJ1-1	CASREGMWDTEAFF	TGTGCCAGCAGGGAGGGAATGTGGGACACTGAAGCTTTCTTT
.	TRBV5-6	.	TRBJ1-4	CASSMGRRVATNEKLFF	TGTGCCAGCAGCATGGGACGGAGAGTTGCAACTAATGAAAAACTGTTTTTT
.	TRBV28	.	TRBJ1-2	CASNIDSINYGYTF	TGTGCCAGCAATATCGACAGCATCAACTATGGCTACACCTTC
.	TRBV27	TRBD2	TRBJ2-3	CASSFGSGGTPGTQYF	TGTGCCAGCAGTTTTGGTAGCGGGGGGACCCCCGGTACGCAGTATTTT
.	TRBV7-2	.	TRBJ2-1	CASSLALRSYNEQFF	TGTGCCAGCAGCTTAGCGCTCCGGTCCTACAATGAGCAGTTCTTC
.	TRBV18	.	TRBJ2-7	CASSPPSKLHEQYF	TGTGCCAGCTCACCACCGTCAAAACTTCACGAGCAGTACTTC
few	TRBV21-1	.	TRBJ1-5	CASSARGDRGRLIQPQHF	TGTGCCAGCAGCGCCCGGGGGGACAGGGGGCGTTTGATTCAGCCCCAGCATTTT
.	TRBV7-9	TRBD1	TRBJ2-3	CASSLGRHRGPLGTDTQYF	TGTGCCAGCAGCTTAGGGCGACACAGGGGGCCCCTCGGCACAGATACGCAGTATTTT
.	TRBV6-4	.	TRBJ2-1	CASSDSLADEQFF	TGTGCCAGCAGTGACTCCCTAGCCGATGAGCAGTTCTTC
.	TRBV5-1	TRBD2	TRBJ2-5	CASSAGTSGSRETQYF	TGCGCCAGCAGCGCCGGGACTAGCGGGAGTCGAGAGACCCAGTACTTC
.	TRBV14	.	TRBJ1-2	CASSQDSTVYGYTF	TGTGCCAGCAGCCAAGATTCCACAGTCTATGGCTACACCTTC
.	TRBV2	TRBD1	TRBJ1-1	CASSGTGGLLNTEAFF	TGTGCCAGCAGTGGGACAGGGGGCCTCTTGAACACTGAAGCTTTCTTT
once	TRBV6-6	TRBD2	TRBJ2-1	CASRPTSGGNEQFF	TGTGCCAGCAGACCGACTAGCGGGGGGAATGAGCAGTTCTTC
.	TRBV4-1	TRBD2	TRBJ2-1	CASSQEAAGTSGRAQEFF	TGCGCCAGCAGCCAAGAAGCCGCCGGGACTAGCGGGAGGGCCCAGGAGTTCTTC
.	TRBV28	TRBD2	TRBJ2-1	CASSPTSGYSYNEQFF	TGTGCCAGCAGCCCCACTAGCGGTTACTCCTACAATGAGCAGTTCTTC
.	TRBV5-1	.	TRBJ1-6	CASSFEGGPNSPLHF	TGCGCCAGCAGCTTTGAGGGGGGGCCTAATTCACCCCTCCACTTT
.	TRBV27	.	TRBJ1-4	CASSLSRMRGGKLFF	TGTGCCAGCAGTTTATCTAGGATGAGGGGGGGAAAACTGTTTTTT
.	TRBV11-3	.	TRBJ1-4	CASSLEWRSGKLFF	TGTGCCAGCAGCTTAGAATGGAGGTCAGGAAAACTGTTTTTT
once	TRBV4-2	TRBD2	TRBJ2-1	CASSQVGGSNEQFF	TGTGCCAGCAGCCAAGTGGGCGGGAGTAATGAGCAGTTCTTC
.	TRBV25-1	.	TRBJ1-4	CASSELGSREKLFF	TGTGCCAGCAGTGAATTGGGGAGCCGGGAAAAACTGTTTTTT
.	TRBV30	.	TRBJ2-2	CAWNSGNTGELFF	TGTGCCTGGAATTCCGGGAACACCGGGGAGCTGTTTTTT
.	TRBV5-1	.	TRBJ2-3	CASRASGTDTQYF	TGCGCCAGCAGGGCTAGCGGCACAGATACGCAGTATTTT
.	TRBV19	TRBD1	TRBJ2-6	CASSKGQVNSGANVLTF	TGTGCCAGTAGTAAGGGACAGGTTAACTCTGGGGCCAACGTCCTGACTTTC
.	TRBV7-3	TRBD2	TRBJ2-1	CASSPIAGGSYNEQFF	TGTGCCAGCAGCCCGATAGCGGGAGGATCCTACAATGAGCAGTTCTTC
.	TRBV9	.	TRBJ1-1	CASTPVAPPDRNTEAFF	TGTGCCAGCACCCCTGTGGCACCCCCAGATCGGAACACTGAAGCTTTCTTT
once	TRBV10-3	.	TRBJ1-1	CAIRQDLNTEAFF	TGTGCCATCCGACAGGACTTGAACACTGAAGCTTTCTTT
.	TRBV7-2	.	TRBJ2-3	CASSYNGGSTDTQYF	TGTGCCAGCAGCTACAACGGGGGAAGCACAGATACGCAGTATTTT
.	TRBV6-1	TRBD1	TRBJ1-2	CASRDREYYGYTF	TGTGCCAGTCGGGACAGGGAATACTATGGCTACACCTTC
.	TRBV5-6	.	TRBJ2-4	CASSSKGLLAKNIQYF	TGTGCCAGCAGCAGTAAGGGGCTCCTAGCCAAAAACATTCAGTACTTC
.	TRBV6-5	.	TRBJ2-1	CASSYPRAFNEQFF	TGTGCCAGCAGTTACCCCCGAGCATTTAATGAGCAGTTCTTC
once	TRBV6-8	.	TRBJ2-7	CAIRAGACEQYF	TGTGCCATCCGGGCGGGGGCCTGCGAGCAGTACTTC
once	TRBV7-3	TRBD2	TRBJ2-1	CASSSGTTYNEQFF	TGTGCCAGCAGCTCCGGGACTACATACAATGAGCAGTTCTTC
.	TRBV9	TRBD1	TRBJ1-1	CASSKTLQGPTEAFF	TGTGCCAGCAGCAAGACCCTACAGGGGCCCACTGAAGCTTTCTTT
.	TRBV7-2	.	TRBJ2-7	CASSLGTPGEQYF	TGTGCCAGCAGCTTAGGGACTCCCGGCGAGCAGTACTTC
.	TRBV10-3	TRBD1	TRBJ1-3	CAIRKTGVSGNTIYF	TGTGCCATCAGGAAGACAGGGGTCTCTGGAAACACCATATATTTT
.	TRBV6-1	.	TRBJ2-4	CASTGELRTKNIQYF	TGTGCCAGCACAGGGGAATTGAGGACCAAAAACATTCAGTACTTC
.	TRBV7-9	.	TRBJ1-3	CASSLWHTLSGNTIYF	TGTGCCAGCAGCTTATGGCACACCCTCTCTGGAAACACCATATATTTT
.	TRBV28	.	TRBJ2-1	CASSLIGTYNEQFF	TGTGCCAGCAGTTTAATTGGCACCTACAATGAGCAGTTCTTC
.	TRBV19	.	TRBJ2-6	CASIRQSSGANVLTF	TGTGCCAGTATAAGACAGAGCTCTGGGGCCAACGTCCTGACTTTC
.	TRBV27	TRBD1	TRBJ2-2	CASSSLRDRVGRELFF	TGTGCCAGCAGTTCACTCCGGGACAGGGTAGGGAGGGAGCTGTTTTTT
.	TRBV19	.	TRBJ2-2	CASMKASLVSPGELFF	TGTGCCAGTATGAAGGCTTCCCTAGTCTCTCCCGGGGAGCTGTTTTTT
.	TRBV18	.	TRBJ2-7	CASSPPTGITAYEQYF	TGTGCCAGCTCACCACCGACGGGGATTACCGCCTACGAGCAGTACTTC
once	TRBV6-5	TRBD2	TRBJ2-7	CASNSGGPSDEQYF	TGTGCCAGCAACTCGGGGGGACCGTCCGACGAGCAGTACTTC
.	TRBV15	.	TRBJ1-1	CATSRDSTEAFF	TGTGCCACCAGCAGAGATAGTACGGAAGCTTTCTTT
once	TRBV6-5	.	TRBJ2-4	CASHSLVAKNIQYF	TGTGCCAGTCACTCCCTCGTAGCCAAAAACATTCAGTACTTC